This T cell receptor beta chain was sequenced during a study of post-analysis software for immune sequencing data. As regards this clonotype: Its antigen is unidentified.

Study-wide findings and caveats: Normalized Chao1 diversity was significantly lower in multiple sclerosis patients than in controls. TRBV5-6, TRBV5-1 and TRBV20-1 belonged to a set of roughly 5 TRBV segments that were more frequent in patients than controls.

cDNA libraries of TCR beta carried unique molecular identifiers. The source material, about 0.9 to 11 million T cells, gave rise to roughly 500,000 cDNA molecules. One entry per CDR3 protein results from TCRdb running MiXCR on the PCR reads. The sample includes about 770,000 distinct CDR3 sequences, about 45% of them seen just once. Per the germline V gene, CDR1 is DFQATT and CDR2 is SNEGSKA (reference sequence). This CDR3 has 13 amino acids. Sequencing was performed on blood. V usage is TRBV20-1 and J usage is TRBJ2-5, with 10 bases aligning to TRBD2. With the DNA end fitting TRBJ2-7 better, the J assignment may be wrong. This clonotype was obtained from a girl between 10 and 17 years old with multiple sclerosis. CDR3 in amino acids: CSAPGTSVYEQYF. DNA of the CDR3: TGCAGTGCACCCGGGACTAGCGTGTACGAGCAGTACTTC.